Listed below are T cell receptor beta chains from one sample, sequenced in a study of blood T cell repertoires in COVID-19. Sequencing was performed with immunoSEQ multiplex PCR; in TCRdb, only in-frame clones are kept and a portion is missing. The repertoire holds tens of thousands of clones, with around 90% as singletons. Sequenced sample: peripheral blood. These receptors came from a woman in her forties or fifties with acute or convalescent COVID-19. The CDR3 runs from the conserved cysteine through the conserved F or W. A D gene is named only where the DNA matches it firmly. Clone size is stated in some rows and not others, as once, few, many or a class when expanded.

j_call	d_call	v_call	clone_size	cdr3_aa	cdr3_nt
TRBJ2-2	.	TRBV27	few	CASSPLDTPPGELFF	TGTGCCAGCAGTCCACTTGACACCCCCCCCGGGGAGCTGTTTTTT
TRBJ1-1	TRBD1	TRBV7-2	.	CASSVGGLTFF	TGTGCCAGCAGCGTAGGGGGCCTGACTTTCTTT
TRBJ1-1	TRBD1	TRBV15	.	CATSLDRASEAFF	TGTGCCACCAGCCTTGACAGGGCGTCTGAGGCTTTCTTT
TRBJ1-1	.	TRBV9	.	CASSPNPGGTEAFF	TGTGCCAGCAGCCCCAACCCCGGAGGGACTGAAGCTTTCTTT
TRBJ2-1	TRBD2	TRBV24-1	few	CATSDSLAGLYSYNEQFF	TGTGCCACCAGTGATTCACTAGCGGGACTCTACTCCTACAATGAGCAGTTCTTC
TRBJ2-2	TRBD2	TRBV5-1	.	CASSLDAGGTGELFF	TGCGCCAGCAGCTTGGACGCGGGGGGCACCGGGGAGCTGTTTTTT
TRBJ1-2	TRBD1	TRBV9	.	CASSVAGTASYGYTF	TGTGCCAGCAGCGTAGCTGGGACAGCTAGCTATGGCTACACCTTC
TRBJ1-6	TRBD1	TRBV7-9	.	CASSPGTGGRSPLHF	TGTGCCAGCAGCCCAGGGACAGGGGGTCGTTCACCCCTCCACTTT
TRBJ1-5	.	TRBV11-2	.	CASSFNQGQPQHF	TGTGCCAGCAGCTTCAATCAGGGCCAGCCCCAGCATTTT
TRBJ1-1	.	TRBV19	.	CASSLGGWDTEAFF	TGTGCCAGTAGTTTGGGGGGATGGGACACTGAAGCTTTCTTT
TRBJ1-1	TRBD1	TRBV29-1	.	CSVDRGNTEAFF	TGCAGCGTCGACAGGGGTAACACTGAAGCTTTCTTT
TRBJ2-5	TRBD1	TRBV7-2	.	CASSSMSTGVETQYF	TGTGCCAGCAGTTCAATGTCGACAGGGGTGGAGACCCAGTACTTC
TRBJ2-5	TRBD1	TRBV5-1	.	CASSRTGGLSETQYF	TGCGCCAGCAGCAGGACAGGGGGCCTCTCAGAGACCCAGTACTTC
TRBJ2-3	.	TRBV15	.	CATSRDPIDTQYF	TGTGCCACCAGCAGAGATCCCATAGATACGCAGTATTTT
TRBJ1-2	TRBD1	TRBV24-1	.	CATSARQGAYGYTF	TGTGCCACCAGTGCTCGACAGGGAGCCTATGGCTACACCTTC
TRBJ1-2	TRBD1	TRBV18	.	CASSPDRGDGYTF	TGTGCCAGCTCACCAGACAGGGGGGATGGCTACACCTTC
TRBJ2-2	TRBD2	TRBV7-2	.	CASSLMKAGLAGAGELFF	TGTGCCAGCAGCCTCATGAAGGCGGGACTAGCGGGGGCCGGGGAGCTGTTTTTT
TRBJ2-5	.	TRBV5-1	.	CASSSGQQETQYF	TGCGCCAGCAGCTCCGGACAGCAAGAGACCCAGTACTTC
TRBJ1-6	TRBD1	TRBV2	.	CASRGQGNYNSPLHF	TGTGCCAGCAGGGGACAGGGAAACTATAATTCACCCCTCCACTTT
TRBJ2-5	.	TRBV5-8	.	CASSLTSMGLWETQYF	TGTGCCAGCAGCTTGACCTCGATGGGGCTATGGGAGACCCAGTACTTC
TRBJ2-1	TRBD2	TRBV12-3/TRBV12-4	.	CASATSGGHEQFF	TGTGCCAGCGCTACTAGCGGGGGGCATGAGCAGTTCTTC
TRBJ1-4	.	TRBV28	.	CASREATNEKLFF	TGTGCCAGCCGGGAGGCGACTAATGAAAAACTGTTTTTT
TRBJ2-7	TRBD2	TRBV2	.	CASTSSSGGNYEQYF	TGTGCCAGCACCTCCTCCAGCGGGGGAAACTACGAGCAGTACTTC
TRBJ1-6	TRBD1	TRBV27	.	CASSLFFRGWWDSGNSPLHF	TGTGCCAGCAGTTTATTCTTTCGGGGGTGGTGGGACAGCGGAAATTCACCCCTCCACTTT
TRBJ1-2	TRBD1	TRBV6-1	.	CASSVPPGQGAGNYGYTF	TGTGCCAGCAGTGTACCTCCGGGACAGGGAGCGGGTAACTATGGCTACACCTTC
TRBJ1-5	TRBD1	TRBV6-1	.	CASSASGTGTSNQPQHF	TGTGCCAGCAGTGCTTCGGGGACAGGGACAAGCAATCAGCCCCAGCATTTT
TRBJ1-3	.	TRBV7-7	.	CASSLDAKNTIYF	TGTGCTAGCAGCTTAGATGCTAAAAACACCATATATTTT
TRBJ1-4	.	TRBV1	.	CTSRSGQGVLTNEKLFF	TGCACCAGCAGAAGCGGACAGGGGGTACTAACTAATGAAAAACTGTTTTTT
TRBJ2-5	TRBD2	TRBV3-1/TRBV3-2	.	CASSQDSASGGYQETQYF	TGTGCCAGCAGCCAAGATTCCGCTAGCGGGGGGTACCAAGAGACCCAGTACTTC
TRBJ1-2	TRBD1	TRBV9	.	CASSVATGQGADYGYTF	TGTGCCAGCAGCGTAGCTACTGGACAGGGGGCGGACTATGGCTACACCTTC
TRBJ2-6	.	TRBV7-3	once	CASSPSGGLLSGANVLTF	TGTGCCAGCAGCCCCAGCGGAGGCCTCCTCTCTGGGGCCAACGTCCTGACTTTC
TRBJ1-2	.	TRBV6-5	once	CASSKQDNYGYTF	TGTGCCAGCAGTAAACAGGATAACTATGGCTACACCTTC
TRBJ1-2	.	TRBV6-1	.	CASSEAGVGYGYTF	TGTGCCAGCAGTGAAGCAGGGGTGGGCTATGGCTACACCTTC
TRBJ1-3	.	TRBV5-1	.	CASSLAGSSGNTIYF	TGCGCCAGCAGCTTGGCGGGTAGCTCTGGAAACACCATATATTTT
TRBJ1-4	.	TRBV11-2	few	CASSLSRHPTTNEKLFF	TGTGCCAGCAGCTTAAGTAGACACCCAACAACTAATGAAAAACTGTTTTTT
TRBJ2-7	TRBD1	TRBV2	.	CASSESPFYRGIDYEQYF	TGTGCCAGCAGTGAGTCCCCTTTCTACAGGGGAATTGACTACGAGCAGTACTTC
TRBJ1-5	.	TRBV6-5	.	CASNTGGQPQHF	TGTGCCAGTAATACGGGGGGTCAGCCCCAGCATTTT
TRBJ2-3	TRBD2	TRBV7-2	.	CASSFNPGTRSTDTQYF	TGTGCCAGCAGCTTTAATCCCGGGACTAGGAGCACAGATACGCAGTATTTT
TRBJ1-6	.	TRBV18	.	CASSRDSYNSPLHF	TGTGCCAGCTCGAGAGACTCCTATAATTCACCCCTCCACTTT
TRBJ1-1	.	TRBV6-2/TRBV6-3	.	CASSYGVGEGEAFF	TGTGCCAGCAGTTACGGTGTAGGGGAGGGTGAAGCTTTCTTT
TRBJ2-7	TRBD2	TRBV18	.	CASSPGLANEQYF	TGTGCCAGCTCACCGGGACTAGCGAACGAGCAGTACTTC
TRBJ1-1	.	TRBV5-1	once	CASSLIQGRNTEAFF	TGCGCCAGCAGCTTAATCCAGGGGAGGAACACTGAAGCTTTCTTT
TRBJ1-1	.	TRBV4-3	.	CASSQDQAGNTEAFF	TGCGCCAGCAGCCAAGACCAGGCGGGGAACACTGAAGCTTTCTTT
TRBJ1-6	.	TRBV4-1	.	CASSWVQGNNSPLHF	TGCGCCAGCAGCTGGGTCCAGGGGAATAATTCACCCCTCCACTTT
TRBJ2-6	TRBD1	TRBV6-5	.	CASRRQGSGANVLTF	TGTGCCAGCAGGAGACAGGGCTCTGGGGCCAACGTCCTGACTTTC
TRBJ2-2	.	TRBV28	.	CASSLRNRIFTGELFF	TGTGCCAGCAGTTTGAGAAATAGAATATTCACCGGGGAGCTGTTTTTT
TRBJ1-5	.	TRBV12-3/TRBV12-4	.	CASSLWSQPQHF	TGTGCCAGCAGTTTATGGAGTCAGCCCCAGCATTTT
TRBJ2-1	TRBD1	TRBV28	.	CASSSTGGLNEQFF	TGTGCCAGCAGCTCGACAGGGGGCCTAAATGAGCAGTTCTTC
TRBJ1-2	TRBD1	TRBV4-1	.	CASSQGQGRANYGYTF	TGCGCCAGCAGCCAGGGACAGGGGCGAGCTAACTATGGCTACACCTTC
TRBJ1-2	.	TRBV7-9	.	CASSPQGSGYTF	TGTGCCAGCAGCCCACAGGGCTCTGGCTACACCTTC
TRBJ2-3	TRBD2	TRBV30	.	CAWRSGGADTQYF	TGTGCCTGGAGATCGGGGGGGGCAGATACGCAGTATTTT
TRBJ2-7	.	TRBV27	.	CASSLGAISSYEQYF	TGTGCCAGCAGTTTAGGGGCAATATCCTCCTACGAGCAGTACTTC
TRBJ2-7	.	TRBV6-2/TRBV6-3	once	CASSMPWGLSSYEQYF	TGTGCCAGCAGTATGCCCTGGGGCCTGAGCTCCTACGAGCAGTACTTC
TRBJ1-2	TRBD1	TRBV11-2	.	CASTNRQGARGYTF	TGTGCCAGCACCAACCGACAGGGGGCTCGGGGCTACACCTTC
TRBJ1-2	.	TRBV5-1	.	CASSLAGDYGYTF	TGCGCCAGCAGCTTGGCCGGAGACTATGGCTACACCTTC